The 2 T cell receptor beta chains below come from one sample, sequenced in a study of T cells in Graves' hyperthyroidism and ophthalmopathy. Amplified TCR beta CDR3 regions derived from RNA transcripts. A set of HTBI primers served as the primers for a first-round RT-PCR of the TCR CDR3. TCRdb re-derived calls from the multiplex PCR reads in MiXCR, one entry per CDR3 protein. The sample holds 390,000 or so distinct CDR3 sequences, about 15% seen once. The specimen sequenced was blood. The source of these receptors is a man younger than 30 with Graves' ophthalmopathy.

This clonotype was detected only a few times. V gene TRBV14 combines with J gene TRBJ2-1; D not resolved. CDR1 and CDR2 (germline): SGHDN, FVKESK. This CDR3 comprises 12 residues. V was cut by 0 bases and J by 10 bases, with 7 bases left in between. DNA of the CDR3: TGTGCCAGCAGCCAAGATCTGAGGGAGCAGTTCTTC. This sequence encodes CASSQDLREQFF.

This clonotype was recorded at least ten times. The V gene is TRBV24-1, the J gene TRBJ2-5; TRBD1 matches at 8 bases. V shed 2 bases, J shed 5 bases, and the junction held 6 bases outside the gene matches. Looked up from germline, CDR1 is KGHDR and CDR2 is SFDVKD. The CDR3 totals 15 residues. The CDR3 sequence: CATSDWTGRDETQYF. In nucleotides, the CDR3 is TGTGCCACCAGTGATTGGACAGGGCGGGATGAGACCCAGTACTTC.